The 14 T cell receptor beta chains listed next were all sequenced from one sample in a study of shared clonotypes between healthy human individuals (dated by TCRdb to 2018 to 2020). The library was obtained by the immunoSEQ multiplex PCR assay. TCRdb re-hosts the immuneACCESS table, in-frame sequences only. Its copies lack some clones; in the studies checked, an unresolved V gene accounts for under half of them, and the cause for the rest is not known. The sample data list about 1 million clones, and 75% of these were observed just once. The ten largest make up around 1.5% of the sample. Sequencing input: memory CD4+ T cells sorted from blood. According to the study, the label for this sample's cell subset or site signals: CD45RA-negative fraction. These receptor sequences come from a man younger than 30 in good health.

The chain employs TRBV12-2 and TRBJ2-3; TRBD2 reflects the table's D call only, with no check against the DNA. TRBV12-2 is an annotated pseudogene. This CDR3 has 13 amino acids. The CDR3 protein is CASRLVSADTQYF. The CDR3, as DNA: TGTGCAAGTCGCTTAGTTAGTGCAGATACGCAGTATTTT.

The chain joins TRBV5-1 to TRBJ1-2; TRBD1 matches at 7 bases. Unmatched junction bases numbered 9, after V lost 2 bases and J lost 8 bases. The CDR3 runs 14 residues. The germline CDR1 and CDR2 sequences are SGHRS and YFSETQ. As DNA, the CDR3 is TGCGCCAGCAGCTTACAGGGGCAGGGAGGCGGCTACACCTTC. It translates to CASSLQGQGGGYTF.

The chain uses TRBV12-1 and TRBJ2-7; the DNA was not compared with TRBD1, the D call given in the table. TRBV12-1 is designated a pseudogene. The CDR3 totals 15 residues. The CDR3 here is CASSFAQADTYEQYF. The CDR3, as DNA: TGTGCCAGCAGCTTTGCACAGGCAGATACCTACGAGCAGTACTTC.

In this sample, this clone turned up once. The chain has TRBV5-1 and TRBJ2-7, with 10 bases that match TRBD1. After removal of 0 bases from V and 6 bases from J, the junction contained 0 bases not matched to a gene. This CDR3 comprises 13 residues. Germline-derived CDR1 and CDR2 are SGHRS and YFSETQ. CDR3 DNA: TGCGCCAGCAGCTTGGGACAGGGGGCCGAGCAGTACTTC. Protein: CASSLGQGAEQYF.

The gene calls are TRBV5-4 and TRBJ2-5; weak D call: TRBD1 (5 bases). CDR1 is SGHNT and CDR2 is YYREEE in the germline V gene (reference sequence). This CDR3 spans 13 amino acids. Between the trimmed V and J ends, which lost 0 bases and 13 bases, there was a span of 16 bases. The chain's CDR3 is CASSLVQQDEVYF. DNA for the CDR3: TGTGCCAGCAGCTTGGTCCAACAGGATGAAGTGTACTTC.

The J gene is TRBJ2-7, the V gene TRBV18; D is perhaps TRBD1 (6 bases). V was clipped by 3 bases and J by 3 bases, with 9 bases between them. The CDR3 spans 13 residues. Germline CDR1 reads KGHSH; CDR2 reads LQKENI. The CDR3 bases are TGTGCCAGCTCACCCTTGACAGGCTACGAGCAGTACTTC. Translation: CASSPLTGYEQYF.

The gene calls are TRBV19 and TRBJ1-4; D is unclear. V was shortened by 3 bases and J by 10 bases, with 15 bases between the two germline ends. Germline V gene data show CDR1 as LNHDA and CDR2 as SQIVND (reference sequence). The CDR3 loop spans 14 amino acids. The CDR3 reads CASSMGTLGRKLFF. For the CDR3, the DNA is TGTGCCAGTAGTATGGGCACACTCGGAAGAAAACTGTTTTTT. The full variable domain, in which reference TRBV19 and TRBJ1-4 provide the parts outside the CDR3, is DGGITQSPKYLFRKEGQNVTLSCEQNLNHDAMYWYRQDPGQGLRLIYYSQIVNDFQKGDIAEGYSVSREKKESFPLTVTSAQKNPTAFYLCASSMGTLGRKLFFGSGTQLSVL.

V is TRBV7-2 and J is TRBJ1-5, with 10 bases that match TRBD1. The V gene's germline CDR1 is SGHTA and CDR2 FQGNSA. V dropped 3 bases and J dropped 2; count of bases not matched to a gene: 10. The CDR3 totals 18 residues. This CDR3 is CASSFKTGGEFGNQPQHF. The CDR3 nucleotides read TGTGCCAGCAGCTTTAAGACAGGGGGCGAGTTCGGCAATCAGCCCCAGCATTTT.

CDR3 DNA sequence: TGTGCCAGCAAGGGGGACATCTCCTACGAGCAGTACTTC. It translates to CASKGDISYEQYF. This chain connects TRBV5-6 to TRBJ2-7, with D perhaps matching TRBD1 (6 bases). The length of the CDR3 is 13 residues. Trimming stripped 6 bases from V and 0 bases from J, with 10 bases between. Per the germline V gene, CDR1 is SGHDT and CDR2 is YYEEEE. The full variable domain, with the rest looked up from reference TRBV5-6 and TRBJ2-7, is DAGVTQSPTHLIKTRGQQVTLRCSPKSGHDTVSWYQQALGQGPQFIFQYYEEEERQRGNFPDRFSGHQFPNYSSELNVNALLLGDSALYLCASKGDISYEQYFGPGTRLTVT.

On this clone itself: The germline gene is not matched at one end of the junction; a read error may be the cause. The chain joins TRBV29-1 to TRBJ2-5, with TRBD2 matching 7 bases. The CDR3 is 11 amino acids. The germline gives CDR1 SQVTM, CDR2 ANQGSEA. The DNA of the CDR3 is TGCAGCGTTGGGGAAGGCGAGCGGGGAAACTTC. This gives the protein CSVGEGERGNF.

CDR3 nucleotides: TGTGCCAGCAGTGAAAGACAGAACACCGGGGAGCTGTTTTTT. It encodes CASSERQNTGELFF. The rearrangement uses TRBV6-1 and TRBJ2-2, with D unclear. Trimming stripped 2 bases from V and 1 base from J, with 5 bases between. CDR3 size: 14 residues. Germline CDR1 is MNHNS and CDR2 is SASEGT.

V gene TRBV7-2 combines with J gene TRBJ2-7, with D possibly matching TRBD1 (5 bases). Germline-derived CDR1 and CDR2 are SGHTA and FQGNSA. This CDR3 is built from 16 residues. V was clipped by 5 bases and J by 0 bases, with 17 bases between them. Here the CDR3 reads CASSTSRQSFSYEQYF. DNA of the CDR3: TGTGCCAGCAGCACCAGTAGACAGTCCTTCTCCTACGAGCAGTACTTC. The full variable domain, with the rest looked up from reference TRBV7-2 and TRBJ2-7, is GAGVSQSPSNKVTEKGKDVELRCDPISGHTALYWYRQSLGQGLEFLIYFQGNSAPDKSGLPSDRFSAERTGGSVSTLTIQRTQQEDSAVYLCASSTSRQSFSYEQYFGPGTRLTVT.

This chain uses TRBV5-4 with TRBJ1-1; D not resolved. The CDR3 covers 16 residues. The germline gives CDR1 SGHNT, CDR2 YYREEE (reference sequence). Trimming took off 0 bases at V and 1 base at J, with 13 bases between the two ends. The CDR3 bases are TGTGCCAGCAGCTTGGTAGGGCTACTGCGGAACACTGAAGCTTTCTTT. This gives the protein CASSLVGLLRNTEAFF. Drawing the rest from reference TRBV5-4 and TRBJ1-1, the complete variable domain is ETGVTQSPTHLIKTRGQQVTLRCSSQSGHNTVSWYQQALGQGPQFIFQYYREEENGRGNFPPRFSGLQFPNYSSELNVNALELDDSALYLCASSLVGLLRNTEAFFGQGTRLTVV.

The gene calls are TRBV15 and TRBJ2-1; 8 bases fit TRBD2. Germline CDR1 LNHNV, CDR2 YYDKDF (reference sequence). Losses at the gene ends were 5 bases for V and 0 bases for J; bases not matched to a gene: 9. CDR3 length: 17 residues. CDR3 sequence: CATSSRGRGVSYNEQFF. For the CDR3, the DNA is TGTGCCACCAGCTCCCGGGGGCGGGGGGTCTCCTACAATGAGCAGTTCTTC.